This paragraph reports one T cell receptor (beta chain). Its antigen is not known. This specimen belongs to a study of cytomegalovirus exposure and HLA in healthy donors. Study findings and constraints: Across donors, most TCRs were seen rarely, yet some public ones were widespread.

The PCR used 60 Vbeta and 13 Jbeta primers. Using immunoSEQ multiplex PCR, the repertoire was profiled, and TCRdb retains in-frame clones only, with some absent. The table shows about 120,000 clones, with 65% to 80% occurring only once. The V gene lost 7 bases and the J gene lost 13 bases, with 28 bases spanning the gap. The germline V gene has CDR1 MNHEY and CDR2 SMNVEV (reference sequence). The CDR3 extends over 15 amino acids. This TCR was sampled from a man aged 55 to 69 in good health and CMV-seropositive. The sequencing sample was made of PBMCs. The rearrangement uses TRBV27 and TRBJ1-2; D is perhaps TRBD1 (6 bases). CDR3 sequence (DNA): TGTGCCAGCAAGGGCAGGGGCCGCGGAGATGCCCCCTGCACCTTC. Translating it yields CASKGRGRGDAPCTF.